This T cell receptor beta chain was sequenced during a study of T cell repertoires in cytomegalovirus infection. CDR3 length: 15 residues. The V segment lost 6 bases and the J segment 5 bases; nucleotides outside the gene matches: 10. From germline, CDR1 is SGHVS and CDR2 FQNEAQ. This clonotype was counted at least ten times. Its target is not known. MiXCR, run by TCRdb on the reads, gives a single entry per CDR3 protein. The sample carries some 800,000 distinct CDR3 sequences, about 29% recorded once. The origin of this receptor is a human donor in good health (CMV status not recorded). Some clones in this sample may be carry-over from other donors' samples. The gene calls are TRBV7-8 and TRBJ2-5; TRBD1 aligns across 9 bases. Sequencing was performed on cultured CD8+ T cells from PBMCs, taken from culture after CMV antigen stimulation. CDR3 sequence reads: CASSPTGTGSETQYF. CDR3 nucleotides: TGTGCCAGCAGTCCTACCGGGACAGGGAGCGAGACCCAGTACTTC. The variable domain in full, completed from reference TRBV7-8 and TRBJ2-5, reads GAGVSQSPRYKVAKRGQDVALRCDPISGHVSLFWYQQALGQGPEFLTYFQNEAQLDKSGLPSDRFFAERPEGSVSTLKIQRTQQEDSAVYLCASSPTGTGSETQYFGPGTRLLVL.